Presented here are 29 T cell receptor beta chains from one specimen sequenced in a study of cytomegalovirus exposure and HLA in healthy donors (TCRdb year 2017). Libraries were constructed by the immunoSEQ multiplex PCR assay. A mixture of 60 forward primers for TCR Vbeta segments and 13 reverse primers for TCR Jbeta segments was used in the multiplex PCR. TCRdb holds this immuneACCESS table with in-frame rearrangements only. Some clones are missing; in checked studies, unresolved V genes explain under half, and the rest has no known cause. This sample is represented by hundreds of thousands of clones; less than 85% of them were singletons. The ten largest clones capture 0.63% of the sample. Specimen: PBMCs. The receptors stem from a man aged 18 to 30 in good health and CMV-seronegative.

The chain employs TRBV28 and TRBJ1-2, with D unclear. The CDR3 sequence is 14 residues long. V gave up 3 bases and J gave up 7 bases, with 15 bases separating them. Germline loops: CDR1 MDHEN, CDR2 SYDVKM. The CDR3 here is CASSFIRDESGYTF. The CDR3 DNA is TGTGCCAGCAGTTTTATTCGGGATGAGAGTGGCTACACCTTC.

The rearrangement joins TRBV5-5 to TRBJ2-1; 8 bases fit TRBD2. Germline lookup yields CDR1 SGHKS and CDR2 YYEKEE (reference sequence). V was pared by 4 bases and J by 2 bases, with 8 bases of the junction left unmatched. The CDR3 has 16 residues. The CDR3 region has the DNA TGTGCCAGCAGCAGATCCCTAGCGGGTGCCTACAATGAGCAGTTCTTC. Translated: CASSRSLAGAYNEQFF.

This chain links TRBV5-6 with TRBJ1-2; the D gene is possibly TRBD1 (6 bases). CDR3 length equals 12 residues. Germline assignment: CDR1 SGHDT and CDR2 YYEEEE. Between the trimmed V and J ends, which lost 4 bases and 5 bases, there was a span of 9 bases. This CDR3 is CASSPGEYGYTF. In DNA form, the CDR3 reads TGTGCCAGCAGCCCAGGGGAGTATGGCTACACCTTC.

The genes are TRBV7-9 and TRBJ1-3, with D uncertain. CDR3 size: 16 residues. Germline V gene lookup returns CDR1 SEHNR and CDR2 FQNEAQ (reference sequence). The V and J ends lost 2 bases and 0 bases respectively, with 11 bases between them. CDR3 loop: CASSLRTSSSGNTIYF. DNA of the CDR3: TGTGCCAGCAGCTTACGAACCTCGAGCTCTGGAAACACCATATATTTT.

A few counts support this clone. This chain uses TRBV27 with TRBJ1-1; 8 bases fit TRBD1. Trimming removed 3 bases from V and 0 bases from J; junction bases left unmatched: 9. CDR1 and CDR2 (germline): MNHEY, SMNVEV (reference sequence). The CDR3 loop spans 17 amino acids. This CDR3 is CASSFVTGVVVNTEAFF. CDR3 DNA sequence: TGTGCCAGCAGTTTTGTGACAGGGGTTGTTGTGAACACTGAAGCTTTCTTT.

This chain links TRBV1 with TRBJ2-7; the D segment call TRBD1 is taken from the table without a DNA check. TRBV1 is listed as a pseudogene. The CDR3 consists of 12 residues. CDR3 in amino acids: CTTDGRGYEQYF. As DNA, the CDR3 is TGCACCACCGATGGCAGGGGTTACGAGCAGTACTTC.

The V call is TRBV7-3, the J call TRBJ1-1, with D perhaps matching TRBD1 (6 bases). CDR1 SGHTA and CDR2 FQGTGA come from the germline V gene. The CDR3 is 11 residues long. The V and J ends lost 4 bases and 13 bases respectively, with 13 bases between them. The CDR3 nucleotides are TGTGCCAGCAGCTCGGGACACGAGGTTTTCTTT. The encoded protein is CASSSGHEVFF. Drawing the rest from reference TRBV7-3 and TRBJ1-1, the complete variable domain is GAGVSQTPSNKVTEKGKYVELRCDPISGHTALYWYRQSLGQGPEFLIYFQGTGAADDSGLPNDRFFAVRPEGSVSTLKIQRTERGDSAVYLCASSSGHEVFFGQGTRLTVV.

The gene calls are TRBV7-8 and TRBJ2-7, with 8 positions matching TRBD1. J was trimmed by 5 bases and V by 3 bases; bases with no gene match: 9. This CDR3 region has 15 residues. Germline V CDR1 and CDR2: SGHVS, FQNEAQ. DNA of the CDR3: TGTGCCAGCAGCTTTCGCAGGGGGCGCGTCGACGAGCAGTACTTC. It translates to CASSFRRGRVDEQYF.

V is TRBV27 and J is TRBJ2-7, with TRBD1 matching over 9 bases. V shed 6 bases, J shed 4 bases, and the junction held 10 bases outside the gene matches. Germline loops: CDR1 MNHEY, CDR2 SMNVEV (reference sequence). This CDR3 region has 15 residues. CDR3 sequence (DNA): TGTGCCAGCAGCCGGGACAGGGAGGTCCCTTACGAGCAGTACTTC. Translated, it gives CASSRDREVPYEQYF.

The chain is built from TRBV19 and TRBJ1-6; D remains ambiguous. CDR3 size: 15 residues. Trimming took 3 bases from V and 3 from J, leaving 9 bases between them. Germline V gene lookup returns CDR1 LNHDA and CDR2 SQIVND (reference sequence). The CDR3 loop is CASSIRQVYNSPLHF. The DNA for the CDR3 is TGTGCCAGTAGTATCCGGCAGGTCTATAATTCACCCCTCCACTTT.

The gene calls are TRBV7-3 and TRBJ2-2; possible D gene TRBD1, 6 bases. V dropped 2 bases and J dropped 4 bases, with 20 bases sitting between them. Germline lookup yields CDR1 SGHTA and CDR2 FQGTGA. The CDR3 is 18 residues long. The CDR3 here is CASSLYAQTGLVTGELFF. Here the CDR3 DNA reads TGTGCCAGCAGCTTATACGCGCAAACAGGGTTGGTCACCGGGGAGCTGTTTTTT.

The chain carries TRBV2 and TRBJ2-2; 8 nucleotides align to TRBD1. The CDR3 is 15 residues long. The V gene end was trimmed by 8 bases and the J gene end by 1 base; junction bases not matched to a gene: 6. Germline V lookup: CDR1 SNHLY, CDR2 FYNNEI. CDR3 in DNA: TGTGCCAGCGGTGGGACAGGAGAGAACACCGGGGAGCTGTTTTTT. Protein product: CASGGTGENTGELFF.

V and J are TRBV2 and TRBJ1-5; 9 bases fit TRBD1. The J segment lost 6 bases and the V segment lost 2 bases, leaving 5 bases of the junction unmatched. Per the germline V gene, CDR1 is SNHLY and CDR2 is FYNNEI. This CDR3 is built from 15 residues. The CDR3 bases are TGTGCCAGCAGTGAAATGGGACAGGGTGGTCAGCCCCAGCATTTT. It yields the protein CASSEMGQGGQPQHF.

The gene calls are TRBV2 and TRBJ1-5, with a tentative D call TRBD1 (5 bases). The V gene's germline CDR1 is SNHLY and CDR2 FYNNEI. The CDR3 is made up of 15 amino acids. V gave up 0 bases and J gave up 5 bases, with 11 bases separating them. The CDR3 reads CASSEARGIDQPQHF. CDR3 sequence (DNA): TGTGCCAGCAGTGAAGCTCGGGGGATCGATCAGCCCCAGCATTTT.

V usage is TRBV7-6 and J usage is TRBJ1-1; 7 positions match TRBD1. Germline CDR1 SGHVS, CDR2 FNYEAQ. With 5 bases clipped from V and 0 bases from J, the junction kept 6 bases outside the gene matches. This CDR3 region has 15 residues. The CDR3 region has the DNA TGTGCCAGCAGCCTAGAGACAGGGTTGAACACTGAAGCTTTCTTT. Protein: CASSLETGLNTEAFF.

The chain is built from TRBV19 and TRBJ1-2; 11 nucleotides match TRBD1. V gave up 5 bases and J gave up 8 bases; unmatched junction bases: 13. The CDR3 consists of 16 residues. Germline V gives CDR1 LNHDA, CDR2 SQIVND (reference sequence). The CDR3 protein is CASSPRTGGFFWGYTF. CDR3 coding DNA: TGTGCCAGTAGTCCCAGGACAGGGGGCTTTTTTTGGGGCTACACCTTC.

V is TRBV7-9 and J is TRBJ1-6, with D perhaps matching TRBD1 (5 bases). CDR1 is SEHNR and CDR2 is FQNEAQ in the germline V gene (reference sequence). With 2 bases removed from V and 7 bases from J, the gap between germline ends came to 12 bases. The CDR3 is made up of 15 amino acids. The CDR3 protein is CASSLMAGQNSPLHF. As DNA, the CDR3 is TGTGCCAGCAGCTTAATGGCAGGGCAGAATTCACCCCTCCACTTT.

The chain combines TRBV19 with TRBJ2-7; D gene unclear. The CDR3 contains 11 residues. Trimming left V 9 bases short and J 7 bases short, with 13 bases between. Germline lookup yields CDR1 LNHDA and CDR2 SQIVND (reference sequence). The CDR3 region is CASPFRNEQYF. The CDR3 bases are TGTGCCAGCCCCTTCAGGAATGAGCAGTACTTC.

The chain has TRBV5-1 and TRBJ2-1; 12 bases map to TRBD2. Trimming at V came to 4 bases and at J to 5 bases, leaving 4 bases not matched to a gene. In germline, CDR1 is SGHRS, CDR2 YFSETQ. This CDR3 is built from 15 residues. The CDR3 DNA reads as TGCGCCAGCAGCCAGACTAGCGGGAGAAACAATGAGCAGTTCTTC. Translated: CASSQTSGRNNEQFF.

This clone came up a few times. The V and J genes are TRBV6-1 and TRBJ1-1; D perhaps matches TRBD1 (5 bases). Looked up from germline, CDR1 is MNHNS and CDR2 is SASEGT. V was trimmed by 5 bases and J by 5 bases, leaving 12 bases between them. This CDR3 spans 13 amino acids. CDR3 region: CASSWRGRTEAFF. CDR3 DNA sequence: TGTGCCAGCAGTTGGAGGGGAAGAACTGAAGCTTTCTTT.

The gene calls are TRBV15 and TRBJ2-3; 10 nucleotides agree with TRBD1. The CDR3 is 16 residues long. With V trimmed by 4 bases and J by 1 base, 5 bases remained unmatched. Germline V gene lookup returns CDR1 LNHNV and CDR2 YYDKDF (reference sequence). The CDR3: CATSTRTGGGTDTQYF. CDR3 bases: TGTGCCACCAGCACCCGGACAGGGGGGGGCACAGATACGCAGTATTTT.

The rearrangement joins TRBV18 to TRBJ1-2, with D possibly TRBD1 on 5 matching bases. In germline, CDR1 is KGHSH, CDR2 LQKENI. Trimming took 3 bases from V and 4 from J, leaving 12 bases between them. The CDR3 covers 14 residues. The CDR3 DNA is TGTGCCAGCTCACCGGACCAGGGCAGCTATGGCTACACCTTC. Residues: CASSPDQGSYGYTF.

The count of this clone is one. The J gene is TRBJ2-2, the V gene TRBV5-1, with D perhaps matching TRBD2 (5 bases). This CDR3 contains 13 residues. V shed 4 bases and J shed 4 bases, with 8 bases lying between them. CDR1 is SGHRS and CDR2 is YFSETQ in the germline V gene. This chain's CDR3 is CASSDAGTGELFF. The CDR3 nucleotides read TGCGCCAGCAGCGACGCGGGCACCGGGGAGCTGTTTTTT. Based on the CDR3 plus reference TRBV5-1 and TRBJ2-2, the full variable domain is KAGVTQTPRYLIKTRGQQVTLSCSPISGHRSVSWYQQTPGQGLQFLFEYFSETQRNKGNFPGRFSGRQFSNSRSEMNVSTLELGDSALYLCASSDAGTGELFFGEGSRLTVL.

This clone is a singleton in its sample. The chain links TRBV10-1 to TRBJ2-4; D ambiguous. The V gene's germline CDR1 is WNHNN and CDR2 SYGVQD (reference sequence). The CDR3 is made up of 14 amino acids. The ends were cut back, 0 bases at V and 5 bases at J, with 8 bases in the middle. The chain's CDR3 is CASSESLGENIQYF. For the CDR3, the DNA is TGCGCCAGCAGTGAGTCCCTAGGAGAAAACATTCAGTACTTC.

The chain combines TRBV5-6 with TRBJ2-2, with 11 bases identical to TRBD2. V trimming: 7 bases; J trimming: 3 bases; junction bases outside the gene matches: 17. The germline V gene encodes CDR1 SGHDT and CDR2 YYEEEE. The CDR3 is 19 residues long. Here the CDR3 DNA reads TGTGCCAGCTGTAAACTAGCGGGAGTAATGTCTCGAGACACCGGGGAGCTGTTTTTT. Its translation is CASCKLAGVMSRDTGELFF.

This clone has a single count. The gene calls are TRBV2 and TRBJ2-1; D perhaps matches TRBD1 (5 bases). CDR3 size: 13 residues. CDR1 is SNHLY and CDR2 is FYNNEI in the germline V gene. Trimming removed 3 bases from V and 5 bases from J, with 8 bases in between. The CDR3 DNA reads TGTGCCAGCAGTGACCGACAGAACAATGAGCAGTTCTTC. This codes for CASSDRQNNEQFF.

The CDR3 spells CASRTLDRVKYEQYF. CDR3 bases: TGTGCCAGCAGGACGTTGGACAGGGTAAAATACGAGCAGTACTTC. This chain links TRBV21-1 with TRBJ2-7; TRBD1, as called in the table, went unchecked against the DNA. TRBV21-1 is a documented pseudogene. The CDR3 spans 15 residues.

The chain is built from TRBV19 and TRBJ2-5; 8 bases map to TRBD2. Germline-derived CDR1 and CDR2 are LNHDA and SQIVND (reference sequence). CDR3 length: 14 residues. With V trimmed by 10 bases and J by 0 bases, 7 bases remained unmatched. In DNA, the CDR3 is TGTGCCACGGAGTCTAGCGGGTACCAAGAGACCCAGTACTTC. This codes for CATESSGYQETQYF. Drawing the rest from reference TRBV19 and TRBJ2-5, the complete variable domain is DGGITQSPKYLFRKEGQNVTLSCEQNLNHDAMYWYRQDPGQGLRLIYYSQIVNDFQKGDIAEGYSVSREKKESFPLTVTSAQKNPTAFYLCATESSGYQETQYFGPGTRLLVL.

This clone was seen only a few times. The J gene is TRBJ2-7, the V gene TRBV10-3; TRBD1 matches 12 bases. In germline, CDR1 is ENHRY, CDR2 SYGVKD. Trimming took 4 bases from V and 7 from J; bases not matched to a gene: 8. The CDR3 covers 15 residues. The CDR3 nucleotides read TGTGCCATCAGTGGGCCGGGACAGGGGGCGTGGGAGCAGTACTTC. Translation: CAISGPGQGAWEQYF.